The entry below describes one TCR beta chain. Its antigen is still unknown. No qualities accompany the bases; no much larger clone lies one base away. The library was generated by the immunoSEQ multiplex PCR assay. TCRdb took this table from immuneACCESS and kept in-frame rearrangements with V and J called. Such tables lack part of the clones; where checked against another copy, unresolved V genes explain under half of the gap, and the rest is unexplained. Here the sample has about 60,000 clones; 80% to 95% occur a single time. Around 2.3% of the sample belongs to the ten largest clones. These data come from a study of T cell changes during pregnancy in multiple sclerosis (dated by TCRdb to about 2019). Context from the whole study: Changes in the T cell repertoire over the course of pregnancy were examined in this study in women with multiple sclerosis.

The starting material was peripheral blood, obtained in the first trimester of pregnancy. This sequence was found in a female donor with multiple sclerosis, enrolled in a pregnancy study.

The nucleotides read TGCAGCGCCCGGACAGGGAGCTCTGGAAACACCATATATTTT. Protein translation: CSARTGSSGNTIYF. Here the chain combines TRBV29-1 and TRBJ1-3; 8 nucleotides in the junction match TRBD1. Taken from cysteine to phenylalanine, the CDR3 has 14 residues. Only the CDR3 region is kept as DNA, spanning 42 bases read in frame from base 1. Trimming accounts for 7 bases at V and 0 bases at J, while the number of junction bases matched to no gene is 5. The germline V gene gives CDR1 as SQVTM and CDR2 as ANQGSEA.